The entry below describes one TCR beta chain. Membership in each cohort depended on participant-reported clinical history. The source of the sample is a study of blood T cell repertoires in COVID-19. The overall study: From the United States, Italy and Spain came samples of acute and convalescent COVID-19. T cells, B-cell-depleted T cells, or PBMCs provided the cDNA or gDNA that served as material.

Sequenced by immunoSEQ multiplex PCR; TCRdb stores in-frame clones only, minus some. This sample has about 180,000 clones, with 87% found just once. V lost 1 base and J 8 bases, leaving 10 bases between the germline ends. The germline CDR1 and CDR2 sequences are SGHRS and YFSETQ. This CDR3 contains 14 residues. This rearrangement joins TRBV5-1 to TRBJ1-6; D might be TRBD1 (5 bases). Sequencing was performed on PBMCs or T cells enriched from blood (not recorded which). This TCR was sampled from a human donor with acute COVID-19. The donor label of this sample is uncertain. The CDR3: CASSLPGLDSPLHF. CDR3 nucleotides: TGCGCCAGCAGCTTGCCAGGGCTGGATTCACCCCTCCACTTT.